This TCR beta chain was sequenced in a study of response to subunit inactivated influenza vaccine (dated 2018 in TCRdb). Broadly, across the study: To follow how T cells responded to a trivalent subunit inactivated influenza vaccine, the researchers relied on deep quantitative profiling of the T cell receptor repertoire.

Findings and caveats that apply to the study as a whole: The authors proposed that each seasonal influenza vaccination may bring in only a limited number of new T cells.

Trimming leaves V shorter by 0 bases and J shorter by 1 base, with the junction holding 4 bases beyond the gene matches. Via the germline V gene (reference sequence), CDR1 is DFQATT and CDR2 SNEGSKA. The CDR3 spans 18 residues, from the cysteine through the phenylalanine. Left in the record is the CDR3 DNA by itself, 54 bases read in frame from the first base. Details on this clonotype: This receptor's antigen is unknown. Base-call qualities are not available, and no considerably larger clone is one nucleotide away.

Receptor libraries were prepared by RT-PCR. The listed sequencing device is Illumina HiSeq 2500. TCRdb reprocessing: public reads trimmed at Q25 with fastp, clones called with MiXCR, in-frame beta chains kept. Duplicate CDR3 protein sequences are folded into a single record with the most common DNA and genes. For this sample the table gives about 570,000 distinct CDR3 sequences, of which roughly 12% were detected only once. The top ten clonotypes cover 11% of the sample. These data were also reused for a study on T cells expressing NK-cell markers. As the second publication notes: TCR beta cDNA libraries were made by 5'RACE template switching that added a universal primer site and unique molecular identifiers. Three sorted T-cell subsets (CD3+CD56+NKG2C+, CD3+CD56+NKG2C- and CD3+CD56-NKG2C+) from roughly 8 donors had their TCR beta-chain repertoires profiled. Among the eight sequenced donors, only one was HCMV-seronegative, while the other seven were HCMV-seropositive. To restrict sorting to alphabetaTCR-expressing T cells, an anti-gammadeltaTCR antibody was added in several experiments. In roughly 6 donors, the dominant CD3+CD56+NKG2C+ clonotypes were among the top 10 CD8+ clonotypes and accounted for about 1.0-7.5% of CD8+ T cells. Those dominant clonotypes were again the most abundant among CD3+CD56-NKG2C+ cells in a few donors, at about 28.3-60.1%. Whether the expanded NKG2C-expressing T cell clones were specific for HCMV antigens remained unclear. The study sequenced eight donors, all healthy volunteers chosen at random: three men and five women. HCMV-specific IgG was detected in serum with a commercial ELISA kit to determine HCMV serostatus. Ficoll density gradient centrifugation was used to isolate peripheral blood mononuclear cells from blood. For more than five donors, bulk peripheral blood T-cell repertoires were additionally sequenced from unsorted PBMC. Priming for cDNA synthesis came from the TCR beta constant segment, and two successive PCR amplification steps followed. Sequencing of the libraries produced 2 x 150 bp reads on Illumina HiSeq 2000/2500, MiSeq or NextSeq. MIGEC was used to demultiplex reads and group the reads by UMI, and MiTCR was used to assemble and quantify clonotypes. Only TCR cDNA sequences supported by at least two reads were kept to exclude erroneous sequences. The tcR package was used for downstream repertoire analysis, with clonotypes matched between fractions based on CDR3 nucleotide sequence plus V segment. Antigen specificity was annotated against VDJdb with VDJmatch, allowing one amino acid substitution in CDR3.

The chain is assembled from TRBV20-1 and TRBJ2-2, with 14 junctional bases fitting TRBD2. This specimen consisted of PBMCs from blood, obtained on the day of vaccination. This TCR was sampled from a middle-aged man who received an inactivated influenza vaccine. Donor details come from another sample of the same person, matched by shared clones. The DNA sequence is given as TGCAGTGCTAGAGATCTCGGACTAGCGGGAGGGAACACCGGGGAGCTGTTTTTT. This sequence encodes CSARDLGLAGGNTGELFF.